These T cell receptor beta chains were read from a single sample in a study of cytomegalovirus exposure and HLA in healthy donors. TCRdb keeps only in-frame clones here, not all; method: immunoSEQ multiplex PCR. The sample holds 150,000 to 200,000 clones, around 80% seen once. Material: PBMCs. These receptors were collected from a woman between 50 and 59 years old in good health and CMV-seropositive. Each CDR3 is given with its conserved first and last residue. Each record gives: J gene, D gene, V gene, CDR3 length, clone size, CDR3 DNA, CDR3 protein. D genes are given only for firm matches. Clone size, where shown, is once, few, many, or a class for clones that have expanded.

>TRBJ2-7|-|TRBV14|15|-
TGTGCCAGCAGCCAAGATTACGGGAGAACTTACGAGCAGTACTTC
CASSQDYGRTYEQYF
>TRBJ2-7|TRBD2|TRBV7-9|15|-
TGTGCCAGCAGCTTAGATGTGCGGGGGAGGGACGAGCAGTACTTC
CASSLDVRGRDEQYF
>TRBJ1-1|-|TRBV11-1|13|-
TGTGCCAGCAGCTTAGAGGAGATCACTGAAGCTTTCTTT
CASSLEEITEAFF
>TRBJ2-7|-|TRBV18|12|once
TGTGCCAGCTCTCCGGGCTCCTACGAGCAGTACTTC
CASSPGSYEQYF
>TRBJ1-2|TRBD1|TRBV4-3|17|-
TGCGCCAGCAGCCAAGAATTAAGGACAGGGACTATCTATGGCTACACCTTC
CASSQELRTGTIYGYTF
>TRBJ2-2|-|TRBV19|16|-
TGTGCCAGTAGTATGACGGCTGACAGGAACACCGGGGAGCTGTTTTTT
CASSMTADRNTGELFF
>TRBJ1-4|TRBD1|TRBV5-6|16|-
TGTGCCAGCAGCTCCCCACCGGGACAGGACGCTGAAAAACTGTTTTTT
CASSSPPGQDAEKLFF
>TRBJ2-5|TRBD1|TRBV15|13|-
TGTGCCACCAGCAGACAGGGGGCGGAGACCCAGTACTTC
CATSRQGAETQYF
>TRBJ2-3|-|TRBV4-2|14|-
TGTGCCAGCAGCCCCGGACAGTACGCAGATACGCAGTATTTT
CASSPGQYADTQYF
>TRBJ1-2|TRBD1|TRBV5-6|14|-
TGTGCCAGCAGCGCAGGGGGCCCCCCCTATGGCTACACCTTC
CASSAGGPPYGYTF
>TRBJ2-7|TRBD1|TRBV6-1|14|-
TGTGCCAGCAGAAGGGGACAGCTTTTGTACGAGCAGTACTTC
CASRRGQLLYEQYF
>TRBJ2-1|TRBD2|TRBV15|16|-
TGTGCCACCAGCAGAGATCCGGGAAGCGGGAGAGATGAGCAGTTCTTC
CATSRDPGSGRDEQFF
>TRBJ2-7|-|TRBV20-1|11|-
TGCAGTGCTAGGACAGTGGGCGAGCAGTACTTC
CSARTVGEQYF
>TRBJ2-7|-|TRBV28|14|-
TGTGCCAGCAGGGACTCTCTAGCTGGCTACGAGCAGTACTTC
CASRDSLAGYEQYF
>TRBJ1-3|TRBD1|TRBV4-3|15|few
TGCGCCAGCAGCCAAGGGACAGGGGGCCGGAACACCATATATTTT
CASSQGTGGRNTIYF
>TRBJ2-5|-|TRBV18|14|-
TGTGCCAGCTCATCCCAGACAGCCCAAGAGACCCAGTACTTC
CASSSQTAQETQYF
>TRBJ1-2|TRBD1|TRBV7-2|15|-
TGTGCCAGCAGCCACCGACGACAGGGGGACTATGGCTACACCTTC
CASSHRRQGDYGYTF
>TRBJ2-3|-|TRBV27|18|-
TGTGCCAGCACCAGCCCTAGAGGGTCCCGAAAAAGCACAGATACGCAGTATTTT
CASTSPRGSRKSTDTQYF
>TRBJ2-7|-|TRBV7-9|11|-
TGTGCCGGCAGTAGTTCCCACGAGCAGTACTTC
CAGSSSHEQYF
>TRBJ1-3|-|TRBV7-8|13|few
TGTGCCAGCAGCCCACGGTTGGGAAACACCATATATTTT
CASSPRLGNTIYF
>TRBJ2-1|-|TRBV2|10|-
TGTGCCAGCGACGACGGGGAGCAGTTCTTC
CASDDGEQFF
>TRBJ2-1|-|TRBV20-1|10|-
TGCAGCGTTAGTGGCAGGGTTACGGTCTTC
CSVSGRVTVF
>TRBJ2-7|TRBD2|TRBV11-1|15|few
TGTGCCAGCAGCTTTACCGGGACTAGCGGGGGGTCGCAGTACTTC
CASSFTGTSGGSQYF
>TRBJ1-5|TRBD1|TRBV30|15|-
TGTGCCTGGAGTGGGGGCAGGGGGCGTAATCAGCCCCAGCATTTT
CAWSGGRGRNQPQHF
>TRBJ2-1|-|TRBV5-1|14|-
TGCGCCAGCGGCGGTGGGGGGAGGTGGGGTGAGCAGTTCTTC
CASGGGGRWGEQFF
>TRBJ2-5|TRBD1|TRBV10-3|15|-
TGTGCCATAAGTGGTGTGCGGACAGGGAGCGAGACCCAGTACTTC
CAISGVRTGSETQYF
>TRBJ1-5|TRBD1|TRBV19|13|-
TGTGCCAGTAGTAGGACAGGGGATCAGCCCCAGCATTTT
CASSRTGDQPQHF
>TRBJ1-1|-|TRBV19|13|-
TGTGCCAGTAGTGAGGAGGGCGACACTGAAGCTTTCTTT
CASSEEGDTEAFF
>TRBJ1-2|-|TRBV18|13|-
TGTGCCAGCTCACCCGAGGAGCGGGGTGGCTACACCTTC
CASSPEERGGYTF
>TRBJ2-1|-|TRBV6-1|12|-
TGTGCCAGCAGTGAAGTTCAGGTGAAGCAGTTCTTC
CASSEVQVKQFF
>TRBJ2-3|-|TRBV6-5|11|few
TGTGCCAGCAAGAGGGCAGATACGCAGTATTTT
CASKRADTQYF
>TRBJ2-7|-|TRBV5-1|16|-
TGCGCCAGCAGCTTACATGGTAGCGGAGCCGCCTACGAGCAGTACTTC
CASSLHGSGAAYEQYF
>TRBJ2-3|TRBD2|TRBV7-3|16|-
TGTGCCAGCAGCTTAAAGGGTAGCGGGAGTACAGATACGCAGTATTTT
CASSLKGSGSTDTQYF
>TRBJ2-2|TRBD2|TRBV10-3|17|-
TGTGCCATCAGTGAACTAGCGGGAGGGTCGAGGACCGGGGAGCTGTTTTTT
CAISELAGGSRTGELFF
>TRBJ2-1|TRBD2|TRBV7-2|16|-
TGTGCCAGCCTAGCGGGTACTAGCGACTCCTACAATGAGCAGTTCTTC
CASLAGTSDSYNEQFF
>TRBJ2-7|TRBD1|TRBV5-5|14|-
TGTGCCAGCAGCTCGGACAGGATAACCTACGAGCAGTACTTC
CASSSDRITYEQYF
>TRBJ2-7|-|TRBV10-3|13|once
TGTGCCATCAGTGGTCTAGTTCCTTCCGAGCAGTACTTC
CAISGLVPSEQYF
>TRBJ2-1|TRBD2|TRBV18|14|-
TGTGCCAGCGCGTACGGGACGGGGGGGGATGAGCAGTTCTTC
CASAYGTGGDEQFF
>TRBJ2-1|-|TRBV7-2|12|-
TGTGCCAGCAGCCAGATGATCGGGGAGCAGTTCTTC
CASSQMIGEQFF
>TRBJ2-1|TRBD1|TRBV4-2|17|once
TGTGCCAGCAGCCAAGAGTTGCAGGGGGCACCCTACAATGAGCAGTTCTTC
CASSQELQGAPYNEQFF
>TRBJ2-7|-|TRBV7-2|12|once
TGTGCCAGCAGCGCGGGGGCCCTCGAGCAGTACTTC
CASSAGALEQYF
>TRBJ2-2|TRBD1|TRBV4-2|17|once
TGTGCCAGCAGCCAAGCGAGGGGACAGGTGAACACCGGGGAGCTGTTTTTT
CASSQARGQVNTGELFF
>TRBJ1-1|-|TRBV7-9|15|few
TGTGCCAGCAGCTTCGGGGGGTACATGAACACTGAAGCTTTCTTT
CASSFGGYMNTEAFF
>TRBJ1-4|-|TRBV5-6|18|-
TGTGCCAGCAGCGCCCTGACAGACAACGATGCAACTAATGAAAAACTGTTTTTT
CASSALTDNDATNEKLFF
>TRBJ2-1|-|TRBV5-1|14|-
TGCGCCAGCAGCTTAAGCGGTAGTTACAATGAGCAGTTCTTC
CASSLSGSYNEQFF
>TRBJ2-5|-|TRBV28|13|once
TGTGCCAGCAGACCAGGGTCCCGGGAGACCCAGTACTTC
CASRPGSRETQYF
>TRBJ1-2|-|TRBV19|14|-
TGTGCCAGTAGTATTGTACAGGGATACTATGGCTACACCTTC
CASSIVQGYYGYTF
>TRBJ2-7|-|TRBV30|13|few
TGTGCCTGGACGCAGGGTTCCAACTACGAGCAGTACTTC
CAWTQGSNYEQYF
>TRBJ1-1|TRBD1|TRBV9|15|-
TGTGCCAGCAGCGCAGGACAGGGGGCAGGCACTGAAGCTTTCTTT
CASSAGQGAGTEAFF
>TRBJ1-6|TRBD1|TRBV7-2|15|few
TGTGCCAGCAGCTTCTGGGCAGGGGGGAGCTCACCCCTCCACTTT
CASSFWAGGSSPLHF
>TRBJ2-1|TRBD1|TRBV25-1|14|-
TGTGCCAGCAGTGAACAGGGGGCCTACAATGAGCAGTTCTTC
CASSEQGAYNEQFF
>TRBJ1-6|TRBD1|TRBV19|14|-
TGTGCCAGTACCGGACAGGGCTATAATTCACCCCTCCACTTT
CASTGQGYNSPLHF
>TRBJ2-5|TRBD2|TRBV28|13|-
TGTGCCAGCGGGACTATACTGAGCAAGACCCAGTACTTC
CASGTILSKTQYF
>TRBJ2-5|-|TRBV7-2|16|-
TGTGCCAGCACCCGTTCCGGGGGAGGCGGACAAGAGACCCAGTACTTC
CASTRSGGGGQETQYF
>TRBJ2-1|TRBD2|TRBV28|15|-
TGTGCCAGCAGTTTAATGCGGGAGGTGGGGAATGAGCAGTTCTTC
CASSLMREVGNEQFF
>TRBJ2-5|-|TRBV2|13|-
TGTGCCAGCAGGAGGGACTTCGAAGAGACCCAGTACTTC
CASRRDFEETQYF
>TRBJ2-7|-|TRBV9|14|few
TGTGCCAGCAGCCGACAGCTTAGCTCCTACGAGCAGTACTTC
CASSRQLSSYEQYF
>TRBJ2-1|-|TRBV27|15|-
TGTGCCAGCATGGGCGGGCAAAACCTATACAATGAGCAGTTCTTC
CASMGGQNLYNEQFF
>TRBJ1-5|TRBD1|TRBV19|17|few
TGTGCCAGTAGTATAGGCCGGGACAGATATAGCAATCAGCCCCAGCATTTT
CASSIGRDRYSNQPQHF
>TRBJ2-5|TRBD2|TRBV5-1|17|-
TGCGCCAGCAGCTTGGGAGGGACTAGCGGGGCCCAAGAGACCCAGTACTTC
CASSLGGTSGAQETQYF